The 7 T cell receptor beta chains given below trace back to one sample, sequenced in a study of blood T cell repertoires in COVID-19. Generated by immunoSEQ multiplex PCR, the TCRdb table keeps only in-frame clones and is missing some. The sample includes around 290,000 clones, roughly 90% of them seen just once. Material: peripheral blood. Every receptor here comes from a woman in her sixties or seventies with COVID-19, enrolled during active disease.

This clone was recorded only once. The genes are TRBV13 and TRBJ2-7; perhaps TRBD1 as D (6 bases). The germline V gene has CDR1 PRHDT and CDR2 FYEKMQ (reference sequence). CDR3 length: 13 amino acids. V lost 4 bases and J lost 3, with 10 bases in between. The CDR3 DNA reads TGTGCCAGCAGCTCCCGGACAGACTACGAGCAGTACTTC. Encoded protein: CASSSRTDYEQYF.

The CDR3 sequence: CASRRVGIGRSPLHF. Here the CDR3 DNA reads TGTGCCAGCAGGAGAGTGGGAATAGGGAGATCACCCCTCCACTTT. The rearrangement joins TRBV6-5 to TRBJ1-6, with D unresolved. The V end was cut by 6 bases, the J end by 10 bases, with 19 bases between. The CDR3 totals 15 residues. The germline CDR1 and CDR2 sequences are MNHEY and SVGAGI.

This chain uses TRBV24-1 with TRBJ2-5; 7 bases agree with TRBD1. J was trimmed by 2 bases and V by 7 bases; bases with no gene match: 6. This CDR3 spans 14 amino acids. CDR1 KGHDR and CDR2 SFDVKD come from the germline V gene. CDR3 residues: CATRAGTAQETQYF. The CDR3 bases are TGTGCCACCAGGGCCGGGACAGCACAAGAGACCCAGTACTTC.

The V gene is TRBV3-1 (or the pseudogene TRBV3-2), the J gene TRBJ2-3; D perhaps matches TRBD2 (7 bases). In germline, CDR1 is LGHDT, CDR2 YNNKEL (reference sequence). V was shortened by 4 bases and J by 1 base, with 15 bases between the two germline ends. CDR3 length: 16 residues. The DNA of the CDR3 is TGTGCCAGCAGCCGTAGGGGGGGATCGGGCACAGATACGCAGTATTTT. It specifies CASSRRGGSGTDTQYF.

This chain connects TRBV4-1 to TRBJ2-7; 7 bases agree with TRBD1. V lost 5 bases to trimming and J lost 5 bases; unmatched junction nucleotides: 12. This CDR3 has 15 residues. Germline CDR1 reads MGHRA; CDR2 reads YSYEKL. The CDR3 is CASSTQGDGWDEQYF. The CDR3 DNA reads TGCGCCAGCAGCACCCAGGGGGACGGGTGGGACGAGCAGTACTTC.

The V gene is TRBV7-2, the J gene TRBJ1-2, with D possibly TRBD1 on 6 matching bases. The CDR3 has 13 amino acids. The V and J ends lost 3 bases and 8 bases respectively, with 13 bases between them. Germline CDR1 is SGHTA and CDR2 is FQGNSA. CDR3 in amino acids: CASSFSGQDGYTF. CDR3 bases: TGTGCCAGCAGCTTTTCGGGACAAGACGGCTACACCTTC.

The chain joins TRBV12-3 or TRBV12-4 to TRBJ2-7, with TRBD1 matching 8 bases. V shed 6 bases and J 5 bases; nucleotides not matched to a gene: 6. The CDR3 runs to 13 residues. For the CDR3, the DNA is TGTGCCAGCAGCAACGACAGGGGTGACGAGCAGTACTTC. The encoded protein is CASSNDRGDEQYF.